These 28 T cell receptor beta chains share one sample of origin, sequenced in a study of blood T cell repertoires in COVID-19. TCRdb's copy holds only in-frame clones and misses some; the assay was immunoSEQ multiplex PCR. This table has approximately 210,000 clones, roughly four fifths appearing once. Sample: PBMCs or T cells enriched from blood (not recorded which). These receptors were collected from a middle-aged man who had recovered from COVID-19.

This chain links TRBV27 with TRBJ2-1; 12 bases line up with TRBD2. The V and J ends lost 7 bases and 6 bases, in that order; junction bases with no gene match: 13. Germline V CDR1 and CDR2: MNHEY, SMNVEV (reference sequence). The CDR3 sequence is 17 residues long. Here the CDR3 DNA reads TGTGCCAGCAAAACTGCTAGCGGGAGGGCCCCCACCAATGAGCAGTTCTTC. This gives the protein CASKTASGRAPTNEQFF.

This clone has a single count. V gene TRBV7-2 combines with J gene TRBJ2-7, with TRBD2 matching 9 bases. Per germline, CDR1 SGHTA and CDR2 FQGNSA. The CDR3 contains 14 residues. The ends lost 6 bases at V and 6 bases at J; junction bases unmatched: 9. DNA of the CDR3: TGTGCCAGCAGTGAGCAGGGACTAGCTATCGAGCAGTACTTC. It is translated as CASSEQGLAIEQYF.

The table lists this clone with a few counts. This chain joins TRBV4-2 and TRBJ2-6, with D tentatively TRBD1 (5 bases). Germline CDR1 reads LGHNA; CDR2 reads YNFKEQ. The CDR3 has 18 amino acids. Trimming pared 2 bases from V and 4 bases from J, leaving 18 bases between. CDR3 residues: CASSQSQGIAGGANVLTF. For the CDR3, the DNA is TGTGCCAGCAGCCAAAGCCAGGGTATCGCCGGGGGGGCCAACGTCCTGACTTTC.

The chain joins TRBV4-3 to TRBJ2-1, with D possibly matching TRBD2 (6 bases). The V gene's germline CDR1 is LGHNA and CDR2 YSLEER. V was pared by 2 bases and J by 0 bases, with 14 bases between. This CDR3 comprises 17 residues. CDR3 coding DNA: TGCGCCAGCAGCCAACGCTTCGTCGGGAGCTCCTACAATGAGCAGTTCTTC. Amino acid sequence: CASSQRFVGSSYNEQFF.

There are a few counts of this clone. The chain links TRBV28 to TRBJ1-2; no reliable D call. With 3 bases removed from V and 1 base from J, the gap between germline ends came to 3 bases. The germline gives CDR1 MDHEN, CDR2 SYDVKM. The CDR3 spans 12 residues. In DNA, the CDR3 is TGTGCCAGCAGTTTTATTAACTATGGCTACACCTTC. This codes for CASSFINYGYTF.

A few counts support this clone. The chain couples TRBV5-8 to TRBJ2-7; 8 nucleotides align to TRBD1. Germline V lookup: CDR1 SGHTS, CDR2 YDEGEE. Losses at the gene ends were 0 bases for V and 1 base for J; bases not matched to a gene: 0. This CDR3 region has 14 residues. The CDR3 nucleotides are TGTGCCAGCAGCTTGGACAGGGGGTCCTACGAGCAGTACTTC. Translation gives CASSLDRGSYEQYF.

The rearrangement uses TRBV19 and TRBJ2-2; a possible D gene is TRBD2 (6 bases). The CDR3 has 17 amino acids. The germline V and J ends were trimmed by 7 bases and 0 bases, with 18 bases remaining between them. CDR1 is LNHDA, CDR2 SQIVND, per germline (reference sequence). The CDR3 is CASKKGTSGANTGELFF. The CDR3 bases are TGTGCCAGTAAGAAGGGGACTTCCGGCGCGAACACCGGGGAGCTGTTTTTT.

In regard to this clone: The germline gene is not matched at one end of the junction; a read error may be the cause. This chain links TRBV6-2 or TRBV6-3 with TRBJ2-7; TRBD1 matches at 7 bases. Germline V gene data show CDR1 as MNHEY and CDR2 as SVGEGT. The CDR3 runs 17 residues. CDR3 in DNA: TGTGCCAGCAGTTACGGACCACCCGGGACAGATCCTTACGAGCGGTACTTC. Translation: CASSYGPPGTDPYERYF.

The chain has TRBV27 and TRBJ2-1, with TRBD2 matching over 9 bases. The V and J ends lost 7 bases and 8 bases, in that order; junction bases with no gene match: 12. The V gene's germline CDR1 is MNHEY and CDR2 SMNVEV (reference sequence). The CDR3 has 15 residues. The CDR3 nucleotides read TGTGCCAGCAATTCCCTTTTAGCGGGAGTCGATGAGCAGTTCTTC. It specifies CASNSLLAGVDEQFF.

The chain couples TRBV3-1 (or the pseudogene TRBV3-2) to TRBJ2-6, with D possibly matching TRBD1 (6 bases). The CDR3 runs 16 residues. Trimming cost V 3 bases and J 4 bases, with 13 bases left between them. The germline gives CDR1 LGHDT, CDR2 YNNKEL (reference sequence). CDR3 in DNA: TGTGCCAGCAGCCAGGCCCCAGGGGACGGGGCCAACGTCCTGACTTTC. Protein sequence: CASSQAPGDGANVLTF.

The J gene is TRBJ2-1, the V gene TRBV19, with D tentatively TRBD2 (5 bases). The CDR3 is made up of 16 amino acids. The germline V gene encodes CDR1 LNHDA and CDR2 SQIVND (reference sequence). V gave up 3 bases and J gave up 1 base, with 13 bases separating them. The CDR3 protein is CASSIQAAFSYNEQFF. The CDR3, as DNA: TGTGCCAGTAGTATCCAAGCGGCCTTTTCCTACAATGAGCAGTTCTTC.

The chain has TRBV4-1 and TRBJ2-5, with 7 positions matching TRBD2. Germline-derived CDR1 and CDR2 are MGHRA and YSYEKL. The CDR3 loop spans 14 amino acids. J gave up 4 bases and V 1 base, and 3 bases lay outside the gene matches. CDR3 nucleotides: TGCGCCAGCAGCCAAGGGTCGGGGGGAGAGACCCAGTACTTC. As protein: CASSQGSGGETQYF.

This chain connects TRBV27 to TRBJ2-1; 8 bases match TRBD2. CDR1 and CDR2 (germline): MNHEY, SMNVEV (reference sequence). V lost 3 bases, J lost 0 bases, and 4 bases stayed unmatched. The CDR3 consists of 16 residues. The CDR3 reads CASSFLAGSSYNEQFF. DNA for the CDR3: TGTGCCAGCAGTTTCTTAGCGGGAAGCTCCTACAATGAGCAGTTCTTC.

The CDR3 DNA follows: TGTGCCAGCAGCAACCTCGGCTACGAGCAGTACTTC. It translates to CASSNLGYEQYF. The V gene is TRBV6-5, the J gene TRBJ2-7; D is unclear. This CDR3 contains 12 residues. Trimming took 6 bases from V and 3 from J, leaving 9 bases between them. Germline V gene sequence: CDR1 MNHEY, CDR2 SVGAGI.

V gene TRBV11-3 combines with J gene TRBJ2-7; D is perhaps TRBD2 (6 bases). Germline CDR1 is SGHNT and CDR2 is YENEEA. The CDR3 covers 13 residues. V gave up 4 bases and J gave up 4 bases, with 11 bases separating them. This CDR3 reads CASSWGDLYEQYF. CDR3 nucleotides: TGTGCCAGCAGCTGGGGGGACTTATACGAGCAGTACTTC.

The J gene is TRBJ2-3, the V gene TRBV29-1; 7 nucleotides agree with TRBD2. CDR3 length equals 14 residues. The junction had 11 bases not matched to a gene; V was cut back by 7 bases and J by 4 bases. Germline CDR1 is SQVTM and CDR2 is ANQGSEA. The CDR3 region has the DNA TGCAGCGCCGGGGGAGGGTTGAGTGCAGATACGCAGTATTTT. It is translated as CSAGGGLSADTQYF.

This clone was observed once. This CDR3 is CASSRMTSGSYEQYF. The CDR3 nucleotides are TGTGCCAGCAGCCGAATGACTAGCGGGAGTTACGAGCAGTACTTC. The rearrangement joins TRBV9 to TRBJ2-7, with 12 positions matching TRBD2. CDR1 and CDR2 from the germline V gene are SGDLS and YYNGEE. The length of the CDR3 is 15 residues. V lost 4 bases and J lost 4; bases outside the gene matches: 6.

The chain carries TRBV5-1 and TRBJ1-2, with TRBD1 matching over 7 bases. The V and J ends lost 0 bases and 8 bases, in that order; junction bases with no gene match: 10. Germline assignment: CDR1 SGHRS and CDR2 YFSETQ. The CDR3 has 15 amino acids. The CDR3 DNA follows: TGCGCCAGCAGCTTGGATGGAGGGGGCGCGAGCGGCTACACCTTC. Its protein product is CASSLDGGGASGYTF.

V usage is TRBV18 and J usage is TRBJ2-1, with D tentatively TRBD1 (6 bases). The ends were cut back, 1 base at V and 2 bases at J, with 6 bases in the middle. CDR1 and CDR2 (germline): KGHSH, LQKENI. The CDR3 length is 14 residues. As DNA, the CDR3 is TGTGCCAGCTCACCACAGGGGGCCTACAATGAGCAGTTCTTC. It translates to CASSPQGAYNEQFF.

The V gene is TRBV27, the J gene TRBJ2-2, with 12 bases fitting TRBD2. From germline, CDR1 is MNHEY and CDR2 SMNVEV (reference sequence). After removal of 2 bases from V and 2 bases from J, the junction contained 3 bases not matched to a gene. CDR3 size: 17 residues. CDR3 nucleotide sequence: TGTGCCAGCAGTTTAAGACTAGCGGGGGCTAACACCGGGGAGCTGTTTTTT. Translated: CASSLRLAGANTGELFF.

This clone was seen a single time. The genes are TRBV6-5 and TRBJ2-7, with TRBD2 as a possible D gene (6 bases). The V gene lost 7 bases and the J gene lost 5 bases, with 18 bases spanning the gap. The CDR3 spans 14 residues. CDR1 and CDR2 (germline): MNHEY, SVGAGI. CDR3 coding DNA: TGTGCCAGCAACCGGGAGACTTGGATCCACGAGCAGTACTTC. It translates to CASNRETWIHEQYF.

This clone appeared once. V and J are TRBV3-1 (or the pseudogene TRBV3-2) and TRBJ1-4, with 11 bases lining up with TRBD1. CDR1 LGHDT and CDR2 YNNKEL come from the germline V gene (reference sequence). This CDR3 is built from 16 residues. The junction had 6 bases not matched to a gene; V was cut back by 2 bases and J by 7 bases. Written as DNA, the CDR3 is TGTGCCAGCAGCCAATATGGGACAGGGGGGGGTGAAAAACTGTTTTTT. Amino acids: CASSQYGTGGGEKLFF.

The gene calls are TRBV3-1 (or the pseudogene TRBV3-2) and TRBJ1-2; no clear D gene. CDR1 is LGHDT and CDR2 is YNNKEL in the germline V gene (reference sequence). Deletions cut 4 bases from V and 5 bases from J, with 14 bases between. The CDR3 runs to 14 residues. CDR3 sequence reads: CASSLGRGSYGYTF. The CDR3 nucleotides are TGTGCCAGCAGCCTGGGCCGGGGTTCATATGGCTACACCTTC.

The chain couples TRBV9 to TRBJ2-2, with 7 nucleotides matching TRBD2. CDR1 and CDR2 (germline): SGDLS, YYNGEE. V lost 0 bases to trimming and J lost 3 bases; unmatched junction nucleotides: 5. This CDR3 region has 16 residues. The CDR3 DNA sequence: TGTGCCAGCAGCGTAGGCCTAGCGGCCTACACCGGGGAGCTGTTTTTT. This translates into CASSVGLAAYTGELFF.

The V call is TRBV5-4, the J call TRBJ1-2; TRBD1 matches 9 bases. Germline V gene data show CDR1 as SGHNT and CDR2 as YYREEE (reference sequence). With V trimmed by 2 bases and J by 6 bases, 2 bases remained unmatched. The CDR3 loop spans 13 amino acids. CDR3 coding DNA: TGTGCCAGCAGCTTTACAGGGGGCGATGGCTACACCTTC. The encoded protein is CASSFTGGDGYTF.

This chain joins TRBV24-1 and TRBJ1-1, with a possible D match to TRBD1 (6 bases). The CDR3 extends over 14 amino acids. Per germline, CDR1 KGHDR and CDR2 SFDVKD. Trimming removed 5 bases from V and 9 bases from J, with 18 bases in between. CDR3 in amino acids: CATSVGGRRYKAFF. Written as DNA, the CDR3 is TGTGCCACCAGTGTAGGGGGAAGGCGCTACAAAGCTTTCTTT.

The chain is built from TRBV3-1 (or the pseudogene TRBV3-2) and TRBJ1-4; 7 nucleotides line up with TRBD1. This CDR3 has 15 residues. V trimming: 3 bases; J trimming: 6 bases; junction bases outside the gene matches: 7. Germline V gives CDR1 LGHDT, CDR2 YNNKEL (reference sequence). CDR3 protein: CASSHPGQDHEKLFF. The CDR3 DNA follows: TGTGCCAGCAGCCATCCTGGACAGGACCATGAAAAACTGTTTTTT.

This chain joins TRBV28 and TRBJ1-4; D remains ambiguous. Trimming removed 5 bases at V and 6 bases at J, with 19 bases between. CDR1 and CDR2 from the germline V gene are MDHEN and SYDVKM. The CDR3 sequence is 16 residues long. This chain's CDR3 is CASSLSRTPLDEKLFF. Written as DNA, the CDR3 is TGTGCCAGCAGTCTCTCCCGCACACCGCTCGATGAAAAACTGTTTTTT.